The next 18 T cell receptor beta chains were all read from a single sample in a study of CD8 T cells in ankylosing spondylitis. One entry per CDR3 protein results from TCRdb running MiXCR on the 5' RACE reads. The data contain 350,000 or so distinct CDR3 sequences, roughly 14% of them singletons. Sequencing used blood, either unsorted or a sorted T cell fraction (not recorded which). The receptors derive from a male donor with ankylosing spondylitis or in good health (not recorded which).

This rearrangement joins TRBV27 to TRBJ1-2; D is unresolved. Germline V gene lookup returns CDR1 MNHEY and CDR2 SMNVEV (reference sequence). Trimming removed 0 bases at V and 6 bases at J, with 14 bases between. This CDR3 has 15 residues. CDR3 residues: CASSLSPDPDHGYTF. CDR3 in DNA: TGTGCCAGCAGTTTATCCCCAGACCCGGACCATGGCTACACCTTC.

V gene TRBV12-3 or TRBV12-4 combines with J gene TRBJ1-4; D is ambiguous. V was shortened by 2 bases and J by 0 bases, with 1 base between the two germline ends. This CDR3 is 13 amino acids long. CDR3 in amino acids: CASSLSTNEKLFF. CDR3 nucleotide sequence: TGTGCCAGCAGTTTATCAACTAATGAAAAACTGTTTTTT.

The rearrangement links TRBV9 to TRBJ2-1; 13 positions match TRBD2. Trimming cost V 3 bases and J 5 bases; bases outside gene matches: 8. From germline, CDR1 is SGDLS and CDR2 YYNGEE. The CDR3 length is 17 residues. CDR3 nucleotide sequence: TGTGCCAGCAGCGCGATGACTAGCGGGGGGCGAGACAATGAGCAGTTCTTC. Protein: CASSAMTSGGRDNEQFF.

The chain couples TRBV5-1 to TRBJ2-7; D is perhaps TRBD2 (6 bases). With 6 bases removed from V and 7 bases from J, the gap between germline ends came to 29 bases. CDR1 and CDR2 from the germline V gene are SGHRS and YFSETQ. The CDR3 is made up of 17 amino acids. CDR3 sequence reads: CASTIGALGVGGKEQYF. As DNA, the CDR3 is TGCGCCAGCACGATAGGGGCCCTCGGAGTGGGGGGTAAGGAGCAGTACTTC.

A few counts support this clonotype. This chain joins TRBV2 and TRBJ2-3, with TRBD2 identical over 10 bases. CDR1 is SNHLY, CDR2 FYNNEI, per germline. Germline trimming cut 0 bases from V and 3 bases from J; bases unmatched to any gene: 9. This CDR3 region has 18 residues. The CDR3 DNA sequence: TGTGCCAGCAGTGAAGCCATTACTAGCGGGATGGGTACAGATACGCAGTATTTT. Its translation is CASSEAITSGMGTDTQYF.

This clonotype has just a few counts. This chain joins TRBV25-1 and TRBJ1-2; the D is unclear. V was cut by 3 bases and J by 8 bases, with 13 bases left in between. The CDR3 contains 13 residues. Germline values: CDR1 MGHDK, CDR2 SYGVNS. CDR3 bases: TGTGCCAGCAGTGAGGGAGATCTGCGAGGCTACACCTTC. This sequence encodes CASSEGDLRGYTF.

This clonotype was seen a handful of times. The rearrangement uses TRBV3-1 and TRBJ2-7, with D unclear. Trimming stripped 0 bases from V and 2 bases from J, with 11 bases between. The CDR3 runs 15 residues. CDR1 LGHDT and CDR2 YNNKEL come from the germline V gene (reference sequence). The CDR3 sequence is CASSQDKGFPYEQYF. In DNA, the CDR3 is TGTGCCAGCAGCCAAGATAAAGGCTTCCCCTACGAGCAGTACTTC.

This clonotype showed up just a few times. The chain recombines TRBV10-1 with TRBJ1-1; no clear D gene. The CDR3 is 15 amino acids. The germline gives CDR1 WNHNN, CDR2 SYGVQD (reference sequence). The ends were cut back, 3 bases at V and 4 bases at J, with 15 bases in the middle. The CDR3 spells CASSDAAPGGTEAFF. CDR3 nucleotide sequence: TGCGCCAGCAGTGACGCGGCCCCAGGCGGCACTGAAGCTTTCTTT.

The chain joins TRBV10-1 to TRBJ2-3, with TRBD1 matching 9 bases. This CDR3 has 15 residues. V lost 6 bases to trimming and J lost 2 bases; unmatched junction nucleotides: 6. Germline V gives CDR1 WNHNN, CDR2 SYGVQD (reference sequence). CDR3 residues: CASRTGTGYTDTQYF. CDR3 nucleotide sequence: TGCGCCAGCAGGACCGGGACAGGGTACACAGATACGCAGTATTTT.

The table lists this clonotype with many counts. J is TRBJ1-2 and V is TRBV10-3; TRBD1 might be the D (6 bases). The CDR3 runs to 13 residues. The germline gives CDR1 ENHRY, CDR2 SYGVKD. Trimming left V 6 bases short and J 8 bases short, with 16 bases between. The CDR3 nucleotides read TGTGCCATCAGACCAGGGGAAGGAGGAGGCTACACCTTC. Translated: CAIRPGEGGGYTF.

The chain couples TRBV21-1 to TRBJ2-1; the listed D gene, TRBD2, was not tested against the DNA. TRBV21-1 constitutes a pseudogene. The CDR3 consists of 21 residues. Written as DNA, the CDR3 is TGTGCCAGCAGCAGTCGCGTTTTTAGCGGGACCTATCTAAGAAGCTACAATGAGCAGTTCTTC. Amino acid sequence: CASSSRVFSGTYLRSYNEQFF.

The chain combines TRBV18 with TRBJ1-6; 8 bases match TRBD1. Per germline, CDR1 KGHSH and CDR2 LQKENI. The J segment lost 7 bases and the V segment lost 4 bases, leaving 9 bases of the junction unmatched. This CDR3 comprises 16 residues. CDR3 sequence: CASSLTPGQDNSPLHF. CDR3 coding DNA: TGTGCCAGCTCACTCACCCCGGGACAGGACAATTCACCCCTCCACTTT.

This clonotype was seen only a few times. The V and J genes are TRBV7-9 and TRBJ1-2; a weak D match, TRBD1 (5 bases). The CDR3 consists of 15 residues. The V end was cut by 5 bases, the J end by 4 bases, with 17 bases between. From germline, CDR1 is SEHNR and CDR2 FQNEAQ (reference sequence). The CDR3 DNA reads TGTGCCAGCAGCCCCTCCGGGGGAATGGCCTATGGCTACACCTTC. Its protein product is CASSPSGGMAYGYTF.

The J gene is TRBJ2-3, the V gene TRBV15; D gene ambiguous. Trimming took off 3 bases at V and 4 bases at J, with 8 bases between the two ends. CDR1 and CDR2 from the germline V gene are LNHNV and YYDKDF (reference sequence). This CDR3 has 13 amino acids. CDR3 bases: TGTGCCACCAGCAGGGATGTAGCAGATACGCAGTATTTT. Protein product: CATSRDVADTQYF.

The rearrangement joins TRBV20-1 to TRBJ2-1, with 8 bases that match TRBD2. J gave up 0 bases and V 6 bases, and 4 bases lay outside the gene matches. Germline CDR1 reads DFQATT; CDR2 reads SNEGSKA (reference sequence). The CDR3 spans 14 residues. CDR3: CSATSGASYNEQFF. CDR3 sequence (DNA): TGCAGTGCCACTAGCGGAGCCTCCTACAATGAGCAGTTCTTC.

The V and J genes are TRBV5-1 and TRBJ1-5; 7 nucleotides line up with TRBD1. Germline CDR1 is SGHRS and CDR2 is YFSETQ. J lost 2 bases, V lost 5 bases, and 19 bases had no gene match. The CDR3 sequence is 19 residues long. The CDR3 DNA sequence: TGCGCCAGCAGTAGCACCCCCCCACAGGGGAATATAGGCAATCAGCCCCAGCATTTT. Its translation is CASSSTPPQGNIGNQPQHF.

The gene calls are TRBV9 and TRBJ2-5, with TRBD2 matching over 8 bases. After removal of 3 bases from V and 4 bases from J, the junction contained 11 bases not matched to a gene. CDR1 is SGDLS, CDR2 YYNGEE, per germline. CDR3 length: 16 residues. CDR3 sequence (DNA): TGTGCCAGCAGCGCAGGACTAGCCCCAGCAGGAGAGACCCAGTACTTC. This sequence encodes CASSAGLAPAGETQYF. The full variable domain, its missing parts supplied by reference TRBV9 and TRBJ2-5, is DSGVTQTPKHLITATGQRVTLRCSPRSGDLSVYWYQQSLDQGLQFLIQYYNGEERAKGNILERFSAQQFPDLHSELNLSSLELGDSALYFCASSAGLAPAGETQYFGPGTRLLVL.

This clonotype came up a few times. The rearrangement joins TRBV20-1 to TRBJ2-7, with D possibly matching TRBD1 (6 bases). Trimming shortened V by 5 bases and J by 2 bases, and 10 bases separated the two germline ends. Per the germline V gene, CDR1 is DFQATT and CDR2 is SNEGSKA (reference sequence). The CDR3 sequence is 12 residues long. CDR3 residues: CSAQTGAYEQYF. DNA of the CDR3: TGCAGTGCTCAGACAGGAGCCTACGAGCAGTACTTC.